The TCR beta chain described here comes from a study of blood T cell repertoires in COVID-19. Original processing methods: It was from reference gene primer amplification that nucleated cell counts were estimated. The table came from immunoSEQ multiplex PCR; TCRdb's copy has only in-frame clones and leaves some out. V and J calls and clone size come straight from that table; D and trimming were deduced from the DNA. This table has roughly 520,000 clones, approximately 88% appearing once. Either two negative PCRs, clearance, or symptom resolution qualified Cohort 3 donors as recovered. The CDR3 runs to 16 residues. Trimming took 5 bases from V and 2 from J; bases not matched to a gene: 6. The germline gives CDR1 SEHNR, CDR2 FQNEAQ (reference sequence).

The sample taken for sequencing was PBMCs or T cells enriched from blood (not recorded which). The sequence was obtained from a middle-aged woman who had recovered from COVID-19. The chain uses TRBV7-9 and TRBJ2-5, with 12 bases matching TRBD2. CDR3 DNA: TGTGCCAGCAGCGGTTGGACTAGCGGGGTACAAGAGACCCAGTACTTC. Protein sequence: CASSGWTSGVQETQYF.